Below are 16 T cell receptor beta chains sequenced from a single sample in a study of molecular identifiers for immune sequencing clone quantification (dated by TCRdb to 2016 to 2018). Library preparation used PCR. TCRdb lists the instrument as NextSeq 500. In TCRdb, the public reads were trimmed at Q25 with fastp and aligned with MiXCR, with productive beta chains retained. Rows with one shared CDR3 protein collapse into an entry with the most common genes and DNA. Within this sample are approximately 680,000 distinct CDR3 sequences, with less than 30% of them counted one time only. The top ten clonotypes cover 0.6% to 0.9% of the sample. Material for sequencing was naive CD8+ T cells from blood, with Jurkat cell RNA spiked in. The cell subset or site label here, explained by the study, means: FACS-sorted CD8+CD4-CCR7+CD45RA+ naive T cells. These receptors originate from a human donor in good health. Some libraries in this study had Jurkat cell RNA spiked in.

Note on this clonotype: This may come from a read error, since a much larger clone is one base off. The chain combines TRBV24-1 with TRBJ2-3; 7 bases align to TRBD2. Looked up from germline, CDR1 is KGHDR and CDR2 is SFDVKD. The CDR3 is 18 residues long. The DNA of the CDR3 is TGTGCCTCCAGTGATTTTAGTATCGGGAGGAGCGGCACAGATACGCAGTATTTT. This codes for CASSDFSIGRSGTDTQYF.

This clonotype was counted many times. The CDR3 here is CASSYGLQPITANTGELFF. CDR3 in DNA: TGTGCCAGCAGTTATGGCCTGCAACCTATCACCGCGAACACCGGGGAGCTGTTTTTT. V gene TRBV6-2 or TRBV6-3 combines with J gene TRBJ2-2; D gene unclear. This CDR3 is built from 19 residues. The V gene's germline CDR1 is MNHEY and CDR2 SVGEGT. The germline V and J ends were trimmed by 3 bases and 0 bases, with 20 bases remaining between them.

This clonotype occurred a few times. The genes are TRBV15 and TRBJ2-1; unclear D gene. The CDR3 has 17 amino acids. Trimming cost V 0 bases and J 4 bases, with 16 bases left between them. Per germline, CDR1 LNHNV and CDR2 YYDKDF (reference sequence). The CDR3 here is CATSRDLGRTVYNEQFF. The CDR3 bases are TGTGCCACCAGCAGAGATCTAGGGCGGACGGTGTACAATGAGCAGTTCTTC.

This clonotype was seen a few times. CDR3 amino acids: CASSYGKESYEQYF. CDR3 DNA: TGTGCCAGCAGTTACGGAAAGGAGTCCTACGAGCAGTACTTC. The J gene is TRBJ2-7, the V gene TRBV6-5; D gene uncertain. The CDR3 contains 14 residues. Deletions cut 2 bases from V and 1 base from J, with 9 bases between. Looked up from germline, CDR1 is MNHEY and CDR2 is SVGAGI.

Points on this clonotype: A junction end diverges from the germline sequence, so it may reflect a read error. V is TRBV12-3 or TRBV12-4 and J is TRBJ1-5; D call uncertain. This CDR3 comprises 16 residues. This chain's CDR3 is CASTESHEGGNQLQHF. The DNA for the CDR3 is TGTGCCAGCACCGAATCTCACGAGGGAGGCAATCAGCTCCAGCATTTT.

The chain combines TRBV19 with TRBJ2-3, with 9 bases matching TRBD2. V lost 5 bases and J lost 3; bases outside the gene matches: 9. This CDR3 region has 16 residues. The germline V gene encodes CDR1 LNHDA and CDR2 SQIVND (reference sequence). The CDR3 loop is CASSLGGRARTDTQYF. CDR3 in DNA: TGTGCCAGTAGTCTGGGCGGGAGGGCCCGGACAGATACGCAGTATTTT.

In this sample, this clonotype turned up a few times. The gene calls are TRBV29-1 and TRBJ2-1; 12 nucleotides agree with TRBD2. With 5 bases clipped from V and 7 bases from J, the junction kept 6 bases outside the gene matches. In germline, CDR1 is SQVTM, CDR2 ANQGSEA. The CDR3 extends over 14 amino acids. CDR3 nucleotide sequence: TGCAGCGTTCCGACTAGCGGGAGTTTAAATGAGCAGTTCTTC. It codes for CSVPTSGSLNEQFF.

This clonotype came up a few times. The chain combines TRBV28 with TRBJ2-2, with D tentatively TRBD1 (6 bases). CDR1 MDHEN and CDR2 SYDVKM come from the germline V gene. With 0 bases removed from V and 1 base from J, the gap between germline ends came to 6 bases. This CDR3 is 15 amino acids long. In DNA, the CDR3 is TGTGCCAGCAGTTTATGGGGACAGAACACCGGGGAGCTGTTTTTT. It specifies CASSLWGQNTGELFF.

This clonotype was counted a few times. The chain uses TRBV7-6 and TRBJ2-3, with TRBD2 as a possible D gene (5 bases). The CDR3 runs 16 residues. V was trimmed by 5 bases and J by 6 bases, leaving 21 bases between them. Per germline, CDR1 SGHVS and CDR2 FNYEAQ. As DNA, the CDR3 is TGTGCCAGCAGCGTGGGATATGGGATGGGCGGGGATACGCAGTATTTT. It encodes CASSVGYGMGGDTQYF.

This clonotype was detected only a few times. CDR3 in amino acids: CASSLVGSGYTDTQYF. CDR3 bases: TGTGCCAGCAGCTTAGTAGGTAGCGGATACACAGATACGCAGTATTTT. V and J are TRBV7-2 and TRBJ2-3; a possible D gene is TRBD2 (6 bases). This CDR3 comprises 16 residues. Germline V gives CDR1 SGHTA, CDR2 FQGNSA. Between the trimmed V and J ends, which lost 1 base and 2 bases, there was a span of 13 bases.

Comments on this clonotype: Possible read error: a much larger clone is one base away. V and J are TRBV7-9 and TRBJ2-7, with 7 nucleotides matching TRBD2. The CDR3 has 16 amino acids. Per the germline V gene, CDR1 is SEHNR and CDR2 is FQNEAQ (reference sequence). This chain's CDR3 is CASSSPVGGSNYGQYF. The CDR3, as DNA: TGTGCCAGCAGCTCACCTGTCGGCGGGAGTAATTACGGGCAGTACTTC.

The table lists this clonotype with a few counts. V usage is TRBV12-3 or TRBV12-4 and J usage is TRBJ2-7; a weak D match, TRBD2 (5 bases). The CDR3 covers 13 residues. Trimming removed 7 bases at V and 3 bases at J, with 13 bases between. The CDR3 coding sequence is TGTGCCAGCACCCAAAGTGAGGGCTACGAGCAGTACTTC. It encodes CASTQSEGYEQYF.

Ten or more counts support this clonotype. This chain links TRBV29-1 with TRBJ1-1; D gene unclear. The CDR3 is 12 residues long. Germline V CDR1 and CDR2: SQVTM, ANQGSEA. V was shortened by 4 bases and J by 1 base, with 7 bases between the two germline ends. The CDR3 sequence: CSVVSGNTEAFF. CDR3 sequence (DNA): TGCAGCGTTGTGTCGGGGAACACTGAAGCTTTCTTT.

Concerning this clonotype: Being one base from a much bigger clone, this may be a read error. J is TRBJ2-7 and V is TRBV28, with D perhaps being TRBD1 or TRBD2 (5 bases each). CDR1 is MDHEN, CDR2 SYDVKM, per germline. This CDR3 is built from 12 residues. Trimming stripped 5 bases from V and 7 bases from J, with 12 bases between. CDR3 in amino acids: CASSRDPNEQYF. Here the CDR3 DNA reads TGTGCCAGCAGTAGGGACCCGAATGAGCAGTACTTC.

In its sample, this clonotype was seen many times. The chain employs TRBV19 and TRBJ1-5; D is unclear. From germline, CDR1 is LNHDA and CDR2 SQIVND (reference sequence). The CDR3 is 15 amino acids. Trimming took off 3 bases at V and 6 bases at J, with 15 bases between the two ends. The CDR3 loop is CASSILAGLSQPQHF. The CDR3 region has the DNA TGTGCCAGTAGTATTTTGGCAGGCCTAAGTCAGCCCCAGCATTTT.

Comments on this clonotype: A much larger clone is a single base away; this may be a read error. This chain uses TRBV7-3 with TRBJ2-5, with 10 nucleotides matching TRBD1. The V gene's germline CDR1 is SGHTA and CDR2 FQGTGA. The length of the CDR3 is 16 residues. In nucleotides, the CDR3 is TGTGCCAGCAGCTTAACGGGACAGGGGTATAAAGAGCCCCAGTACTTC. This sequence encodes CASSLTGQGYKEPQYF.